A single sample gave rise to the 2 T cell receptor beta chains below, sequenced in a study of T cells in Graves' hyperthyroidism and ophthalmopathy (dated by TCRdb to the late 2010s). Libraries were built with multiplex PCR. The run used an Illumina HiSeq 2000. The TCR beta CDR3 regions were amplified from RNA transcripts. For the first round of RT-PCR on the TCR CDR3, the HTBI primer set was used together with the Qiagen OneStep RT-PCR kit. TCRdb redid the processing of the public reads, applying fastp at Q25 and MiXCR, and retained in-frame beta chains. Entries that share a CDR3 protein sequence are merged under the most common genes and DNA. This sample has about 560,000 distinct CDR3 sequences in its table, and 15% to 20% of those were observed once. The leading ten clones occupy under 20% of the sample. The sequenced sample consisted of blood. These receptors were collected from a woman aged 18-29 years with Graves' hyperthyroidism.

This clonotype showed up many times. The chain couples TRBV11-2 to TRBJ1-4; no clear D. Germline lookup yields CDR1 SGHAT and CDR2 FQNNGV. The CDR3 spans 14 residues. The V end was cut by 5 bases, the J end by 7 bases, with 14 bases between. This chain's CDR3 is CASSLSDPFEKLFF. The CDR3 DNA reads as TGTGCCAGCAGCCTCTCTGATCCGTTTGAAAAACTGTTTTTT.

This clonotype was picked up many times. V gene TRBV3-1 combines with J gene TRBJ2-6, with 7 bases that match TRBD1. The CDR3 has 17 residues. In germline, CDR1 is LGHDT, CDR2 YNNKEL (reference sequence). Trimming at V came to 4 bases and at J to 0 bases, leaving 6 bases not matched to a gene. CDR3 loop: CASSPTGPSSGANVLTF. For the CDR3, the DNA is TGTGCCAGCAGCCCGACAGGGCCTAGCTCTGGGGCCAACGTCCTGACTTTC.